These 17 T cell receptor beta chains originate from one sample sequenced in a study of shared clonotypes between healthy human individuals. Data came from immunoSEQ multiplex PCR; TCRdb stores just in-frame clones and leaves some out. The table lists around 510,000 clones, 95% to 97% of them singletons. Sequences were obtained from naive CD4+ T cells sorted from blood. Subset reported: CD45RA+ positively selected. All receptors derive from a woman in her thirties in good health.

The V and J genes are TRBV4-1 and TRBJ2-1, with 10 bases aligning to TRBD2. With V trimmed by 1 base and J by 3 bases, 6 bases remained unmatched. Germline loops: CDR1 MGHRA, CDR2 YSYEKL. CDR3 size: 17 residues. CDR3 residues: CASSQVSAGGRYNEQFF. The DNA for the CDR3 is TGCGCCAGCAGCCAAGTCTCAGCGGGAGGGCGCTACAATGAGCAGTTCTTC.

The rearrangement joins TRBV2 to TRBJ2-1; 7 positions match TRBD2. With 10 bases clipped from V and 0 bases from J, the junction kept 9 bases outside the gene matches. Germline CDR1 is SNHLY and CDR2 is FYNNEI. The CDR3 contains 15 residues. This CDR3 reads CATREGSRSYNEQFF. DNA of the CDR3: TGTGCCACCAGGGAGGGGTCCCGCTCCTACAATGAGCAGTTCTTC.

The CDR3 DNA follows: TGCGCCAGCAGCCAAAAGGTTGGCGCCGGGACCCCTTGGGACAATGAGCAGTTCTTC. As protein: CASSQKVGAGTPWDNEQFF. The chain is built from TRBV4-1 and TRBJ2-1; either TRBD1 or TRBD2 may fit D (5 bases each). V lost 2 bases, J lost 5 bases, and 25 bases lay in between. Germline V gives CDR1 MGHRA, CDR2 YSYEKL. The CDR3 contains 19 residues.

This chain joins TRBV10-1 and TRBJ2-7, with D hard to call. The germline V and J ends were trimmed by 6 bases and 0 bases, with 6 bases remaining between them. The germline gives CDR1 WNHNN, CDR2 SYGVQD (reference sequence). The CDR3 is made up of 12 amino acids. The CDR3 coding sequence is TGCGCCAGCAGCTCTAGCTCCTACGAGCAGTACTTC. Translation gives CASSSSSYEQYF.

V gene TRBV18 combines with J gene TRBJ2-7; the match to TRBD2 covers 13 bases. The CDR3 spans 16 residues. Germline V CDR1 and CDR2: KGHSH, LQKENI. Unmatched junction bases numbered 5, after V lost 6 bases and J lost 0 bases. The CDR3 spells CASSGLAGDSSYEQYF. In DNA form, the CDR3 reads TGTGCCAGCTCCGGACTAGCGGGGGATAGCTCCTACGAGCAGTACTTC.

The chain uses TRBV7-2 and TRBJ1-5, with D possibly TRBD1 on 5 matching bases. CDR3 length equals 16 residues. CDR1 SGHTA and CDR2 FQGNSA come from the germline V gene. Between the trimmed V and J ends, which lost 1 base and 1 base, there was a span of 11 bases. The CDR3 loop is CASSLGTGLSNQPQHF. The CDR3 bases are TGTGCCAGCAGCTTAGGAACAGGACTAAGCAATCAGCCCCAGCATTTT.

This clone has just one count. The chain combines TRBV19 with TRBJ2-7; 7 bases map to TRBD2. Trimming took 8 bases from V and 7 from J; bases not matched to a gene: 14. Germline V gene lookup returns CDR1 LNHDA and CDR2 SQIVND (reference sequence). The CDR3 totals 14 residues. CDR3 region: CASSTGRVVREQYF. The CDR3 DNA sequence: TGTGCCAGTTCCACGGGGAGGGTCGTGAGGGAGCAGTACTTC.

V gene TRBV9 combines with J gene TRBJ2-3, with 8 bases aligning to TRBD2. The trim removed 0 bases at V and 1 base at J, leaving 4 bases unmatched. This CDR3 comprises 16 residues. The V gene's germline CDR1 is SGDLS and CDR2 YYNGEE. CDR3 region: CASSVGGSGGTDTQYF. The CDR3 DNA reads TGTGCCAGCAGCGTAGGCGGTAGCGGGGGCACAGATACGCAGTATTTT.

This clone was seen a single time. CDR3 loop: CASSPGTNNEKLFF. The CDR3 DNA follows: TGTGCCAGCTCACCAGGAACGAACAATGAAAAACTGTTTTTT. This chain uses TRBV18 with TRBJ1-4, with D unresolved. Germline CDR1 reads KGHSH; CDR2 reads LQKENI. CDR3 length equals 14 residues. V was shortened by 2 bases and J by 5 bases, with 9 bases between the two germline ends. Drawing the rest from reference TRBV18 and TRBJ1-4, the complete variable domain is NAGVMQNPRHLVRRRGQEARLRCSPMKGHSHVYWYRQLPEEGLKFMVYLQKENIIDESGMPKERFSAEFPKEGPSILRIQQVVRGDSAAYFCASSPGTNNEKLFFGSGTQLSVL.

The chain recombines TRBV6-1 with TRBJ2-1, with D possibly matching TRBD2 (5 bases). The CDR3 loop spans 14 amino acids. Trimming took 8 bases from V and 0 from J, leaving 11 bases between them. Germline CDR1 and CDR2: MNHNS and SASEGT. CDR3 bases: TGTGCCAGCCTGGACTCCTTCTCCTACAATGAGCAGTTCTTC. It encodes CASLDSFSYNEQFF.

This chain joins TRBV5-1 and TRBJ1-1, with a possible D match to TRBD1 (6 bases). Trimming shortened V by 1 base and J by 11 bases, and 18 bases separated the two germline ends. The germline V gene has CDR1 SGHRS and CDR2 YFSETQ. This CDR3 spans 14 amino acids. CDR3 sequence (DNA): TGCGCCAGCAGCTTGACAGGGTTCCCTTCTCCGGCTTTCTTT. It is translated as CASSLTGFPSPAFF.

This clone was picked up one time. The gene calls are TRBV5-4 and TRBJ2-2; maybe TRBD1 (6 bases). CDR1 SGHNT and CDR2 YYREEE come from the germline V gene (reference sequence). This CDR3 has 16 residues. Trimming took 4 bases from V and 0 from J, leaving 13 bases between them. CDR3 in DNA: TGTGCCAGCAGCCATTTACAGGGTGCGAACACCGGGGAGCTGTTTTTT. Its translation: CASSHLQGANTGELFF.

The chain's CDR3 is CASSPQYRSRPYEQYF. The CDR3 DNA reads TGTGCCAGCAGCCCACAATACAGGAGCCGCCCCTACGAGCAGTACTTC. This rearrangement joins TRBV28 to TRBJ2-7; a possible D gene is TRBD1 (5 bases). The V gene lost 6 bases and the J gene lost 2 bases, with 20 bases spanning the gap. Germline CDR1 MDHEN, CDR2 SYDVKM. CDR3 length equals 16 residues.

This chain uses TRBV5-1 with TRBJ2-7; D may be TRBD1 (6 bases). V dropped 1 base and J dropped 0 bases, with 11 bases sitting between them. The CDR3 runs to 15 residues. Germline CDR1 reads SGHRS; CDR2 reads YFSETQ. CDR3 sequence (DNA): TGCGCCAGCAGCTTGTTGGGGGCGTCCTCCTACGAGCAGTACTTC. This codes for CASSLLGASSYEQYF.

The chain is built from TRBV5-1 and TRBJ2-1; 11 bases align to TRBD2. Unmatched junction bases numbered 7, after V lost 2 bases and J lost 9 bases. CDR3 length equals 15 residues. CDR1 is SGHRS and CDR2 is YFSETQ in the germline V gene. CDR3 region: CASSFTSGSLGEQFF. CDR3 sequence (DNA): TGCGCCAGCAGCTTCACTAGCGGGAGTCTGGGTGAGCAGTTCTTC.

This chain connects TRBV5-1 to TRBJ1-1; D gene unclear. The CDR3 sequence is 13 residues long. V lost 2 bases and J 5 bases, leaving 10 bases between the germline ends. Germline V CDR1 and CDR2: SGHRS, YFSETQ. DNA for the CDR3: TGCGCCAGCAGCTTTGACGTGGAAACTGAAGCTTTCTTT. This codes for CASSFDVETEAFF.

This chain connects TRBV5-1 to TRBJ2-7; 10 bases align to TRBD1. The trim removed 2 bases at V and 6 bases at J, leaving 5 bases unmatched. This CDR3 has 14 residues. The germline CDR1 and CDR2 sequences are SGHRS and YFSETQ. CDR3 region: CASSFGQGGLEQYF. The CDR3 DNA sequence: TGCGCCAGCAGCTTTGGACAGGGGGGACTCGAGCAGTACTTC. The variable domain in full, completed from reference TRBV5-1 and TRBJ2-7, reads KAGVTQTPRYLIKTRGQQVTLSCSPISGHRSVSWYQQTPGQGLQFLFEYFSETQRNKGNFPGRFSGRQFSNSRSEMNVSTLELGDSALYLCASSFGQGGLEQYFGPGTRLTVT.